A selection of T cell receptor beta chains follows, all from one sample in a study of CD4 T cells in relation to SARS-CoV-2 and coronaviruses. For these TCRs, the target antigens are not known. Clones were read by immunoSEQ multiplex PCR, and TCRdb kept only the in-frame ones, dropping some. The sample has 20,000 to 25,000 clones, 68% seen once. The sequenced sample consisted of CD4+ T cells from PBMCs, cultured in vitro. Receptors were obtained from a human donor in good health. The CDR3 runs from the conserved cysteine through the conserved F or W. Each record gives: V gene, clone size, D gene, J gene, CDR3 protein, CDR3 DNA. The D gene is left open where the match is weak. Size values are once, few and many counts, or a class for expanded clones, and some rows have none.

TRBV14	-	-	TRBJ1-1	CASSRTNTEAFF	TGTGCCAGCAGTCGTACGAACACTGAAGCTTTCTTT
TRBV19	-	TRBD1	TRBJ2-6	CASSIGRGGHSGANVLTF	TGTGCCAGTAGTATTGGGCGAGGGGGCCACTCTGGGGCCAACGTCCTGACTTTC
TRBV9	-	-	TRBJ2-3	CASSVGLELTDTQYF	TGTGCCAGCAGCGTAGGACTAGAACTCACAGATACGCAGTATTTT
TRBV7-9	-	-	TRBJ1-1	CASSLAMLVSGGAFF	TGTGCCAGCAGCTTAGCGATGTTGGTTTCGGGTGGGGCTTTCTTT
TRBV6-2/TRBV6-3	few	TRBD2	TRBJ2-4	CASSYRGGSFSQNIQYF	TGTGCCAGCAGTTACCGCGGGGGTTCATTTAGTCAAAACATTCAGTACTTC
TRBV7-2	-	-	TRBJ2-3	CASSNRIGTVNTDTQYF	TGTGCCAGCAGCAATCGCATTGGGACGGTGAACACAGATACGCAGTATTTT
TRBV9	-	TRBD1	TRBJ2-7	CASSVGTGSSYEQYF	TGTGCCAGCAGCGTAGGGACAGGGAGCTCCTACGAGCAGTACTTC
TRBV19	-	TRBD1	TRBJ2-2	CAIEEGQGTGELFF	TGTGCCATAGAAGAGGGACAGGGCACCGGGGAGCTGTTTTTT
TRBV7-8	-	-	TRBJ1-6	CASSLAPGRDSPLHF	TGTGCCAGCAGCTTAGCTCCAGGCAGAGATTCACCCCTCCACTTT
TRBV18	-	-	TRBJ1-5	CASSPTQGTGNQPQHF	TGTGCCAGCTCACCAACACAGGGAACGGGCAATCAGCCCCAGCATTTT
TRBV3-1/TRBV3-2	-	TRBD1	TRBJ1-5	CASSPSPGTANQPQHF	TGTGCCAGCAGCCCTTCTCCCGGGACAGCTAATCAGCCCCAGCATTTT
TRBV19	few	-	TRBJ1-2	CASSDYPNYGYTF	TGTGCCAGTAGTGACTACCCTAACTATGGCTACACCTTC
TRBV5-1	-	-	TRBJ2-2	CASSLAAGTGELFF	TGCGCCAGCAGCTTGGCGGCTGGAACCGGGGAGCTGTTTTTT
TRBV3-1/TRBV3-2	-	-	TRBJ1-6	CASSLEGISSPLHF	TGTGCCAGCAGCCTGGAGGGGATAAGTTCACCCCTCCACTTT
TRBV3-1/TRBV3-2	-	-	TRBJ2-1	CASKSNHWGGQRTGSTYNEQFF	TGTGCCAGCAAGTCCAATCACTGGGGGGGACAACGGACAGGGAGTACTTACAATGAGCAGTTCTTC
TRBV9	-	TRBD1	TRBJ1-2	CASSSRDRVGYGYTF	TGTGCCAGCAGCTCAAGGGACAGGGTGGGCTATGGCTACACCTTC